This T cell receptor beta chain was found in a study of blood T cells in healthy people across ages. Study-wide background: Per every two T cells, about one barcoded beta molecule was captured by template switching. General study results and limits: In these data, TCR beta diversity tracked strongly with naive T cell percentage. It was the long-lived donors that had more naive CD4+ cells and higher diversity than aged donors.

This clonotype appeared a few times. Its antigen is not identified. The CDR3 is made up of 13 amino acids. Germline CDR1 reads KGHDR; CDR2 reads SFDVKD. With V trimmed by 4 bases and J by 10 bases, 8 bases remained unmatched. Primers used in a second PCR of roughly 7 to 12 cycles were a sample-barcoded 5' primer and a J-beta primer mix. TCRdb fed the 5' RACE reads into MiXCR, producing one record per CDR3 protein. Of fewer than 2,000,000 distinct CDR3 sequences in the sample, about 35% were seen once. Sequencing used blood. The chain carries TRBV24-1 and TRBJ1-2, with TRBD1 matching 7 bases. The clonotype comes from a woman aged 30 to 39 in good health. CDR3 loop: CATSDRVRGNYTF. The CDR3 nucleotides read TGTGCCACCAGTGACCGAGTCAGGGGGAACTACACCTTC.